The next 25 T cell receptor beta chains were all read from a single sample in a study of siplizumab effects on memory and regulatory T cells. Clones were read by immunoSEQ multiplex PCR, and TCRdb kept only the in-frame ones, dropping some. Here the sample spans about 120,000 clones, around 94% being singletons. What was sequenced was non-Treg CD4+ T cells sorted from blood. Receptor source: a human donor in good health.

The chain recombines TRBV7-2 with TRBJ1-6; D is unclear. The CDR3 runs 14 residues. Germline values: CDR1 SGHTA, CDR2 FQGNSA. Deletions cut 4 bases from V and 4 bases from J, with 8 bases between. The CDR3 is CASSSGVYNSPLHF. In DNA, the CDR3 is TGTGCCAGCAGCTCGGGTGTTTATAATTCACCCCTCCACTTT.

J is TRBJ2-2 and V is TRBV2, with 7 bases that match TRBD2. The germline gives CDR1 SNHLY, CDR2 FYNNEI. The junction had 9 bases not matched to a gene; V was cut back by 7 bases and J by 4 bases. The CDR3 totals 15 residues. The CDR3 coding sequence is TGTGCCAGCACTCCGGAAGGGAGGGTCACCGGGGAGCTGTTTTTT. It encodes CASTPEGRVTGELFF.

This clone was observed a few times. This chain connects TRBV5-1 to TRBJ2-5; 11 bases align to TRBD2. V lost 2 bases to trimming and J lost 4 bases; unmatched junction nucleotides: 4. There are 15 residues in the CDR3. Germline V gene data show CDR1 as SGHRS and CDR2 as YFSETQ. In nucleotides, the CDR3 is TGCGCCAGCAGCTTTACTAGCGGGAGCCGAGAGACCCAGTACTTC. As protein: CASSFTSGSRETQYF.

This clone was observed a handful of times. The chain uses TRBV7-8 and TRBJ2-3; no clear D gene. The CDR3 totals 14 residues. Trimming left V 2 bases short and J 0 bases short, with 6 bases between. Germline values: CDR1 SGHVS, CDR2 FQNEAQ. For the CDR3, the DNA is TGTGCCAGCAGCTTAATAGTTAGCACAGATACGCAGTATTTT. Residues: CASSLIVSTDTQYF.

This clone was observed once. V gene TRBV11-3 combines with J gene TRBJ2-5; D is unclear. From germline, CDR1 is SGHNT and CDR2 YENEEA. This CDR3 spans 14 amino acids. The V end was cut by 1 base, the J end by 3 bases, with 9 bases between. DNA of the CDR3: TGTGCCAGCAGCTTAGGCCGGTGGGAAGAGACCCAGTACTTC. It codes for CASSLGRWEETQYF.

The chain has TRBV5-4 and TRBJ1-2; D unclear. CDR3 length: 13 residues. Germline CDR1 reads SGHNT; CDR2 reads YYREEE (reference sequence). V lost 6 bases to trimming and J lost 3 bases, with 12 bases between them. The CDR3 protein is CASTEGVDYGYTF. CDR3 DNA sequence: TGTGCCAGCACAGAGGGAGTCGACTATGGCTACACCTTC.

This sequence joins TRBV18 and TRBJ1-2; D remains unclear. The V gene lost 4 bases and the J gene lost 8 bases, with 14 bases spanning the gap. CDR3 length equals 13 residues. Germline assignment: CDR1 KGHSH and CDR2 LQKENI. Here the CDR3 DNA reads TGTGCCAGCTCACAAGACACTGGTCGGGGCTACACCTTC. As protein: CASSQDTGRGYTF.

This sequence joins TRBV6-5 and TRBJ1-6; possible D gene TRBD1, 5 bases. Trimming removed 8 bases at V and 6 bases at J, with 17 bases between. The germline V gene has CDR1 MNHEY and CDR2 SVGAGI. The CDR3 runs to 15 residues. The CDR3 DNA follows: TGTGCCAGCCTGAGTGCGGCAGGGTTTAATTCACCCCTCCACTTT. This encodes CASLSAAGFNSPLHF.

V gene TRBV6-5 combines with J gene TRBJ2-1; perhaps TRBD2 as D (6 bases). The CDR3 spans 14 residues. Trimming pared 2 bases from V and 8 bases from J, leaving 13 bases between. Germline CDR1 is MNHEY and CDR2 is SVGAGI. This CDR3 is CASSYGGSVDEQFF. The CDR3 DNA follows: TGTGCCAGCAGTTACGGGGGGTCTGTTGATGAGCAGTTCTTC.

The chain employs TRBV19 and TRBJ1-5; 7 bases fit TRBD1. CDR3 length: 14 residues. The V gene's germline CDR1 is LNHDA and CDR2 SQIVND (reference sequence). Trimming at V came to 5 bases and at J to 8 bases, leaving 9 bases not matched to a gene. The CDR3 DNA reads TGTGCCAGTAGTTTCAACAGGGGTTTGGAGCCCCAGCATTTT. This gives the protein CASSFNRGLEPQHF. Full variable domain (remainder filled in from reference TRBV19 and TRBJ1-5): DGGITQSPKYLFRKEGQNVTLSCEQNLNHDAMYWYRQDPGQGLRLIYYSQIVNDFQKGDIAEGYSVSREKKESFPLTVTSAQKNPTAFYLCASSFNRGLEPQHFGDGTRLSIL.

V gene TRBV10-3 combines with J gene TRBJ1-1, with D perhaps matching TRBD1 (5 bases). CDR3 length: 13 residues. The germline V gene has CDR1 ENHRY and CDR2 SYGVKD. V was cut by 8 bases and J by 1 base, with 11 bases left in between. CDR3 DNA: TGTGCCATCGGTGGGGACTGGAACACTGAAGCTTTCTTT. The encoded protein is CAIGGDWNTEAFF.

The chain is built from TRBV6-5 and TRBJ2-7; no definite D call. The CDR3 is made up of 13 amino acids. From germline, CDR1 is MNHEY and CDR2 SVGAGI. Trimming shortened V by 2 bases and J by 3 bases, and 8 bases separated the two germline ends. In DNA form, the CDR3 reads TGTGCCAGCAGTTACCAGGCAGACTACGAGCAGTACTTC. This sequence encodes CASSYQADYEQYF.

This clone was observed a single time. The chain links TRBV6-5 to TRBJ1-3, with TRBD1 identical over 7 bases. This CDR3 comprises 16 residues. Germline assignment: CDR1 MNHEY and CDR2 SVGAGI. V gave up 0 bases and J gave up 3 bases; unmatched junction bases: 5. The CDR3 protein is CASSYSSDRVGNTIYF. The CDR3 DNA follows: TGTGCCAGCAGTTACTCTTCCGACAGGGTTGGAAACACCATATATTTT.

CDR3 region: CASIQGVRDTEAFF. The CDR3 nucleotides read TGTGCCAGCATTCAGGGCGTGAGGGACACTGAAGCTTTCTTT. The chain is built from TRBV5-5 and TRBJ1-1, with D possibly being TRBD1 (5 bases). The CDR3 loop spans 14 amino acids. V dropped 6 bases and J dropped 3 bases, with 15 bases sitting between them. CDR1 and CDR2 from the germline V gene are SGHKS and YYEKEE (reference sequence).

The CDR3 DNA sequence: TGTGCCAGCAGCCTCGGACAGGGCGGGTTCGGCTACACCTTC. Translating gives CASSLGQGGFGYTF. V usage is TRBV14 and J usage is TRBJ1-2; 8 nucleotides match TRBD1. V was clipped by 4 bases and J by 8 bases; unmatched bases: 9. Germline values: CDR1 SGHDN, CDR2 FVKESK. CDR3 length equals 14 residues.

This rearrangement joins TRBV9 to TRBJ2-5; 9 bases are a match to TRBD1. This CDR3 is built from 17 residues. V was clipped by 4 bases and J by 3 bases; unmatched bases: 13. CDR1 and CDR2 from the germline V gene are SGDLS and YYNGEE. CDR3 bases: TGTGCCAGCAGCCTCCCGGCCACAGGGGGCTTGGAAGAGACCCAGTACTTC. Translated, it gives CASSLPATGGLEETQYF.

V and J are TRBV7-9 and TRBJ1-6; D is possibly TRBD1 (5 bases). Germline V gene data show CDR1 as SEHNR and CDR2 as FQNEAQ (reference sequence). The germline V and J ends were trimmed by 3 bases and 14 bases, with 17 bases remaining between them. The CDR3 totals 14 residues. This chain's CDR3 is CASSLQGSIGSLHF. The CDR3 DNA is TGTGCCAGCAGCTTGCAGGGCTCCATCGGCTCCCTCCACTTT.

As DNA, the CDR3 is TGTGCCAGCTCACCGAAAGTGAACACTGAAGCTTTCTTT. As protein: CASSPKVNTEAFF. The rearrangement links TRBV18 to TRBJ1-1; D remains unclear. CDR3 size: 13 residues. V lost 3 bases to trimming and J lost 0 bases, with 5 bases between them. Per germline, CDR1 KGHSH and CDR2 LQKENI.

The chain recombines TRBV27 with TRBJ1-1; TRBD1 matches 7 bases. After removal of 3 bases from V and 4 bases from J, the junction contained 11 bases not matched to a gene. Germline CDR1 MNHEY, CDR2 SMNVEV (reference sequence). The CDR3 is made up of 16 amino acids. The CDR3 protein is CASSLGQTVKATEAFF. The CDR3 DNA reads as TGTGCCAGCAGTTTGGGACAGACTGTCAAGGCCACTGAAGCTTTCTTT.

This chain links TRBV2 with TRBJ1-2; possibly TRBD1 for D (6 bases). With 7 bases removed from V and 8 bases from J, the gap between germline ends came to 20 bases. CDR1 and CDR2 from the germline V gene are SNHLY and FYNNEI. The CDR3 covers 14 residues. As DNA, the CDR3 is TGTGCCAGCAATGGGGGGCGCCTCGTGTGGGGCTACACCTTC. Protein sequence: CASNGGRLVWGYTF. The full variable domain, in which reference TRBV2 and TRBJ1-2 provide the parts outside the CDR3, is EPEVTQTPSHQVTQMGQEVILRCVPISNHLYFYWYRQILGQKVEFLVSFYNNEISEKSEIFDDQFSVERPDGSNFTLKIRSTKLEDSAMYFCASNGGRLVWGYTFGSGTRLTVV.

The rearrangement uses TRBV5-6 and TRBJ2-1; unclear D gene. CDR3 size: 14 residues. CDR1 and CDR2 from the germline V gene are SGHDT and YYEEEE. The V end was cut by 2 bases, the J end by 6 bases, with 12 bases between. DNA of the CDR3: TGTGCCAGCAGCTTCGGACGTATCGTCAATGAGCAGTTCTTC. Translation gives CASSFGRIVNEQFF.

V usage is TRBV9 and J usage is TRBJ2-3; weak D call: TRBD2 (5 bases). There are 15 residues in the CDR3. Trimming left V 4 bases short and J 0 bases short, with 12 bases between. In germline, CDR1 is SGDLS, CDR2 YYNGEE. The CDR3 here is CASSPREGSTDTQYF. CDR3 DNA: TGTGCCAGCAGCCCCCGTGAGGGCAGCACAGATACGCAGTATTTT.

CDR3 sequence: CASSQTGTGELFF. The CDR3 DNA reads as TGTGCCAGCAGTCAAACAGGGACCGGGGAGCTGTTTTTT. The chain has TRBV11-2 and TRBJ2-2; D possibly corresponds to TRBD1 (6 bases). The germline V and J ends were trimmed by 6 bases and 5 bases, with 10 bases remaining between them. This CDR3 is built from 13 residues. Per the germline V gene, CDR1 is SGHAT and CDR2 is FQNNGV.

This sequence joins TRBV19 and TRBJ1-4; TRBD1 agrees at 7 bases. The CDR3 loop spans 15 amino acids. After removal of 10 bases from V and 5 bases from J, the junction contained 13 bases not matched to a gene. Looked up from germline, CDR1 is LNHDA and CDR2 is SQIVND (reference sequence). The CDR3 DNA follows: TGTGCCACCCGTCCTTTGGAGGGGGCCAATGAAAAACTGTTTTTT. It specifies CATRPLEGANEKLFF.

The chain links TRBV6-5 to TRBJ1-1; no clear D gene. Trimming cost V 0 bases and J 6 bases, with 14 bases left between them. CDR1 is MNHEY, CDR2 SVGAGI, per germline. CDR3 length: 15 residues. The CDR3 spells CASSYSVLGGAEAFF. DNA of the CDR3: TGTGCCAGCAGTTACTCGGTTTTAGGAGGAGCTGAAGCTTTCTTT.